These 16 T cell receptor beta chains were sequenced from one sample in a study of cytomegalovirus exposure and HLA in healthy donors. It was with 60 Vbeta and 13 Jbeta primers that the PCR ran. The protocol was immunoSEQ multiplex PCR, while the TCRdb copy is restricted to in-frame clones and leaves out a portion. This table holds around 64,000 clones, roughly 75% found once. Material: PBMCs. Source of these receptors: a man aged 25 to 40 in good health and CMV-seropositive.

The rearrangement uses TRBV7-6 and TRBJ2-5, with 7 nucleotides matching TRBD2. V trimming: 4 bases; J trimming: 3 bases; junction bases outside the gene matches: 5. The CDR3 contains 14 residues. Germline assignment: CDR1 SGHVS and CDR2 FNYEAQ. The CDR3 region is CASSYGRPKETQYF. CDR3 nucleotides: TGTGCCAGCAGCTACGGGAGGCCAAAAGAGACCCAGTACTTC.

V and J are TRBV6-1 and TRBJ1-2, with 7 bases matching TRBD1. J gave up 2 bases and V 7 bases, and 10 bases lay outside the gene matches. Per the germline V gene, CDR1 is MNHNS and CDR2 is SASEGT. CDR3 length: 15 amino acids. The CDR3 loop is CASTYRDSKNYGYTF. The CDR3 coding sequence is TGTGCCAGCACCTACCGGGACAGTAAGAACTATGGCTACACCTTC.

The chain couples TRBV28 to TRBJ1-2; 7 nucleotides agree with TRBD1. There are 13 residues in the CDR3. V lost 6 bases and J lost 0; bases outside the gene matches: 1. Germline V gives CDR1 MDHEN, CDR2 SYDVKM. The CDR3 DNA sequence: TGTGCCAGCAGAGGACAGGCTAACTATGGCTACACCTTC. Protein sequence: CASRGQANYGYTF.

In its sample, this clone was seen a few times. The J gene is TRBJ1-5, the V gene TRBV2; TRBD1 might be the D (6 bases). The CDR3 loop spans 13 amino acids. V was trimmed by 5 bases and J by 3 bases, leaving 8 bases between them. Germline CDR1 and CDR2: SNHLY and FYNNEI. CDR3 in DNA: TGTGCCAGCAGTTGGGACAACAATCAGCCCCAGCATTTT. Its translation: CASSWDNNQPQHF.

The V call is TRBV6-6, the J call TRBJ1-6; 9 nucleotides agree with TRBD1. V lost 4 bases, J lost 8 bases, and 3 bases stayed unmatched. This CDR3 has 14 residues. The germline gives CDR1 MNHNY, CDR2 SVGAGI (reference sequence). This CDR3 is CASSSGQGHSPLHF. CDR3 in DNA: TGTGCCAGCAGTTCGGGACAGGGTCATTCACCCCTCCACTTT.

V usage is TRBV4-1 and J usage is TRBJ1-3; D call uncertain. Germline V CDR1 and CDR2: MGHRA, YSYEKL. CDR3 length: 15 residues. Deletions cut 4 bases from V and 4 bases from J, with 14 bases between. CDR3 nucleotides: TGCGCCAGCAGCCCCAAGGGAGGGCCCGGAAACACCATATATTTT. Translated, it gives CASSPKGGPGNTIYF.

The rearrangement links TRBV19 to TRBJ1-2; D may be TRBD1 (5 bases). Per germline, CDR1 LNHDA and CDR2 SQIVND (reference sequence). This CDR3 region has 15 residues. Trimming stripped 4 bases from V and 4 bases from J, with 16 bases between. The CDR3 DNA sequence: TGTGCCAGTAGTACGATCGCGGGGACCGGCTATGGCTACACCTTC. Its protein is CASSTIAGTGYGYTF.

CDR3 DNA: TGCGCCAGCAGCCAAGAGTCAGGGCGCCAGGATTCACCCCTCCACTTT. Its translation is CASSQESGRQDSPLHF. V and J are TRBV4-3 and TRBJ1-6, with D perhaps matching TRBD1 (5 bases). Germline assignment: CDR1 LGHNA and CDR2 YSLEER. This CDR3 is built from 16 residues. Between the trimmed V and J ends, which lost 0 bases and 8 bases, there was a span of 14 bases.

This clone was detected only a few times. The V gene is TRBV4-3, the J gene TRBJ1-6; the D is unclear. Germline-derived CDR1 and CDR2 are LGHNA and YSLEER. The length of the CDR3 is 16 residues. Trimming removed 0 bases at V and 6 bases at J, with 12 bases between. The CDR3 is CASSQDIDTINSPLHF. DNA of the CDR3: TGCGCCAGCAGCCAAGATATCGACACGATTAATTCACCCCTCCACTTT.

This chain links TRBV5-6 with TRBJ1-2; tentative D call: TRBD1 (6 bases). Looked up from germline, CDR1 is SGHDT and CDR2 is YYEEEE. The CDR3 length is 13 residues. Trimming removed 0 bases from V and 8 bases from J, with 11 bases in between. This CDR3 is CASSLGGPGGYTF. CDR3 DNA sequence: TGTGCCAGCAGCTTGGGGGGGCCCGGCGGCTACACCTTC.

The gene calls are TRBV5-1 and TRBJ1-1; D call uncertain. V dropped 4 bases and J dropped 7 bases, with 14 bases sitting between them. This CDR3 has 13 amino acids. Germline V CDR1 and CDR2: SGHRS, YFSETQ. The CDR3 loop reads CASSVTRVDEAFF. CDR3 coding DNA: TGCGCCAGCAGCGTTACGAGGGTAGATGAAGCTTTCTTT.

DNA of the CDR3: TGTGCCAGCAGTCCCGGGACAGGGAACACTGAAGCTTTCTTT. This encodes CASSPGTGNTEAFF. This chain joins TRBV28 and TRBJ1-1; TRBD1 matches at 8 bases. The V and J ends lost 5 bases and 1 base, in that order; junction bases with no gene match: 3. This CDR3 is built from 14 residues. Germline CDR1 MDHEN, CDR2 SYDVKM.

Points on this clone: At one boundary the junction diverges from the germline segment, which might be a read error. This rearrangement joins TRBV7-3 to TRBJ2-7; tentative D call: TRBD2 (6 bases). The CDR3 loop spans 15 amino acids. Germline CDR1 SGHTA, CDR2 FQGTGA. The CDR3 is CAGRVRGTGTYEQYF. The DNA for the CDR3 is TGTGCCGGCAGGGTCCGGGGGACGGGCACCTACGAGCAGTACTTC. The full variable domain, in which reference TRBV7-3 and TRBJ2-7 provide the parts outside the CDR3, is GAGVSQTPSNKVTEKGKYVELRCDPISGHTALYWYRQSLGQGPEFLIYFQGTGAADDSGLPNDRFFAVRPEGSVSTLKIQRTERGDSAVYLCAGRVRGTGTYEQYFGPGTRLTVT.

This rearrangement joins TRBV30 to TRBJ1-6, with 7 bases identical to TRBD1. CDR3 length: 13 amino acids. V lost 4 bases, J lost 12 bases, and 9 bases stayed unmatched. CDR1 and CDR2 from the germline V gene are GTSNPN and SVGIG (reference sequence). CDR3 sequence (DNA): TGTGCCTGGACAAGGACAGGTGTACTACCCCTCCACTTT. It specifies CAWTRTGVLPLHF.

The chain joins TRBV5-6 to TRBJ2-5; TRBD1 matches at 9 bases. The CDR3 spans 14 residues. V lost 2 bases, J lost 5 bases, and 4 bases stayed unmatched. CDR1 is SGHDT and CDR2 is YYEEEE in the germline V gene. CDR3 sequence (DNA): TGTGCCAGCAGCTTAGACAGGGGGAGGGAGACCCAGTACTTC. Protein: CASSLDRGRETQYF.

The chain combines TRBV5-1 with TRBJ2-6, with D tentatively TRBD1 (5 bases). Germline V gene lookup returns CDR1 SGHRS and CDR2 YFSETQ. The CDR3 is 14 residues long. Trimming removed 4 bases from V and 9 bases from J, with 14 bases in between. CDR3 sequence (DNA): TGCGCCAGCAGCGACCCTGGACAAGTCAACGTCCTGACTTTC. This gives the protein CASSDPGQVNVLTF.